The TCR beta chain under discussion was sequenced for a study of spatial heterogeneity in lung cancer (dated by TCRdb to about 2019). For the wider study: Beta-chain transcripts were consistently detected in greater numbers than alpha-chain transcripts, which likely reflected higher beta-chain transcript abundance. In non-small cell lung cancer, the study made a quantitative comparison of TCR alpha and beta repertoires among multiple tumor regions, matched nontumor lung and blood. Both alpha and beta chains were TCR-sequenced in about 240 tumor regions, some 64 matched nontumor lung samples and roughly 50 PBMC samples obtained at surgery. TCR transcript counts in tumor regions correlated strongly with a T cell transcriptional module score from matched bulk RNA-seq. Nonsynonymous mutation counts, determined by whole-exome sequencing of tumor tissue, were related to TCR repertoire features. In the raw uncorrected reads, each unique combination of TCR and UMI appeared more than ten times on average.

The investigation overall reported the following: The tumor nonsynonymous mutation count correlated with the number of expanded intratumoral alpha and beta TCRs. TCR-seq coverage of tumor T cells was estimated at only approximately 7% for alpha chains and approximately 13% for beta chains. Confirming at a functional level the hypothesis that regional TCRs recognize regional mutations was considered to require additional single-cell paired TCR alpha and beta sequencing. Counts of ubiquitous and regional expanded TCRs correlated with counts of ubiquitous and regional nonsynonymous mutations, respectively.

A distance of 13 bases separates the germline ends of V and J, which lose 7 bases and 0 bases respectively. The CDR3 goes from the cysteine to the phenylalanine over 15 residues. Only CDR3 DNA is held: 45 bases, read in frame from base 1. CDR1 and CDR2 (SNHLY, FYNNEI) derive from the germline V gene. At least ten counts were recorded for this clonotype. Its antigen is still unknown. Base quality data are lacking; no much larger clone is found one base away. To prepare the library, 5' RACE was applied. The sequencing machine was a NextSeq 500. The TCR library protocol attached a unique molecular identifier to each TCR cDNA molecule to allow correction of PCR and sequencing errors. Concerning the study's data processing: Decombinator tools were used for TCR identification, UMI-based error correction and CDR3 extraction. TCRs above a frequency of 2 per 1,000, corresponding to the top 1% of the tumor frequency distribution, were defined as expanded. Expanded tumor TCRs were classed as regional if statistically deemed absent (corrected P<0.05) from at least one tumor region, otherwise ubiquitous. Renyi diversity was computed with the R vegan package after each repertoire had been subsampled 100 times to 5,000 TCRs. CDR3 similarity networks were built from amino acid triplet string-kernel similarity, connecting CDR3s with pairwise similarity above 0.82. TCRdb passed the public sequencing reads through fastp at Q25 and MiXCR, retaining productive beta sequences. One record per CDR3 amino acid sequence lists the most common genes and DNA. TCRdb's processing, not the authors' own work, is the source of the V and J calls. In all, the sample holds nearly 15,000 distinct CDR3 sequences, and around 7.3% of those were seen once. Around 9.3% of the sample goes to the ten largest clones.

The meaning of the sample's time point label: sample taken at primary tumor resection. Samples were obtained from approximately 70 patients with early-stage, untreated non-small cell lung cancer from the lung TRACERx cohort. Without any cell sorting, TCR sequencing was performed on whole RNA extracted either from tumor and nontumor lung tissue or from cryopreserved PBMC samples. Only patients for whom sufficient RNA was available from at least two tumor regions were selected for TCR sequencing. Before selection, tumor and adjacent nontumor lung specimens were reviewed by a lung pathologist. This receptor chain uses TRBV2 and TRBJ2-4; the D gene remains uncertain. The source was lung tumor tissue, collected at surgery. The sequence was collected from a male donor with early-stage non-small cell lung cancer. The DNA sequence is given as TGTGCCAGCAAGACGGAGATCATAGCCAAAAACATTCAGTACTTC. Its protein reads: CASKTEIIAKNIQYF.